A selection of T cell receptor beta chains follows, all from one sample in a study of vaccination and CD4 T cells after COVID-19. TCRdb used MiXCR to reprocess the PCR reads, holding one entry per CDR3 protein. This table holds about 14,000 distinct CDR3 sequences, around 60% found once. These TCRs are of unknown antigen specificity. Sequenced: CD4+ T cells from blood, cultured in vitro. These receptors originate from a human donor who had recovered from COVID-19. Each CDR3 is given with its conserved first and last residue. The order of the fields is V gene, clone size, J gene, D gene, CDR3 DNA, CDR3 protein. The D gene is left open where the match is weak. Clone size is not always given. Where it is, it says once, few, many or a class for expanded clones.

TRBV5-3	few	TRBJ1-6	NA	TGTGCCAGAAGCTCTACCGCCGAGGTAATGGGATCAAATTCACCCCTCCACTTT	CARSSTAEVMGSNSPLHF
TRBV7-7	NA	TRBJ2-5	TRBD2	TGTGCCAGCAGCTTATCCGGGGCTAGCGGGAGGTTGGTGGAGACCCAGTACTTC	CASSLSGASGRLVETQYF
TRBV12-3/TRBV12-4	NA	TRBJ2-1	NA	TGTGCCAGCAGTACCAGGGGAGGTGCTGAGCAGTTCTTC	CASSTRGGAEQFF
TRBV28	NA	TRBJ1-4	NA	TGTGCCAGCAGTTTAACGTCCGGCGGTGAAAAACTGTTTTTT	CASSLTSGGEKLFF
TRBV27	NA	TRBJ1-4	TRBD1	TGTGCCAGCAGTACGACAGGGGAGGAAACTAATGAAAAACTGTTTTTT	CASSTTGEETNEKLFF
TRBV6-1	NA	TRBJ1-2	TRBD1	TGTGCCAGCAGTCCCCGGGACAGGTTGGGATCTAGCTATGGCTACACCTTC	CASSPRDRLGSSYGYTF
TRBV20-1	NA	TRBJ1-6	NA	TGCAGTGCTAGAGACGCCGGGTTATCCTATAATTCACCCCTCCACTTT	CSARDAGLSYNSPLHF
TRBV28	NA	TRBJ2-5	TRBD2	TGTGCCAGCAGTTTAACAGCGGGAGCCCAAGAGACCCAGTACTTC	CASSLTAGAQETQYF
TRBV7-9	NA	TRBJ2-7	TRBD1	TGTGCCAGCAGCCAAAGGGACAGGGGAAATTCCTACGAGCAGTACTTC	CASSQRDRGNSYEQYF
TRBV6-2/TRBV6-3	few	TRBJ1-2	NA	TGTGCCAGCAGCCTCGACGGGGAGAGGGGCTACACCTTC	CASSLDGERGYTF
TRBV7-3	NA	TRBJ2-2	TRBD1	TGTGCCAGCAGCCAGGGGACAGCGATGAACACCGGGGAGCTGTTTTTT	CASSQGTAMNTGELFF
TRBV5-5	few	TRBJ2-7	NA	TGTGCCAGCCAACGCGGAGACAGGAGCGGTCAAGTGGGAGAGCAGTACTTC	CASQRGDRSGQVGEQYF
TRBV7-3	NA	TRBJ2-3	NA	TGTGCCAGCAGCTTAGCCTGGGGGGATACGCAGTATTTT	CASSLAWGDTQYF
TRBV6-1	NA	TRBJ1-3	NA	TGTGCCAGCGCCGTGGGGGGTACTGGAAACACCATATATTTT	CASAVGGTGNTIYF
TRBV27	few	TRBJ2-3	TRBD1	TGTGCCAGCAGTACGGACAGGGGGTATCCTCCCCCAGATACGCAGTATTTT	CASSTDRGYPPPDTQYF
TRBV3-1	NA	TRBJ2-2	TRBD2	TGTGCCAGCAGCCACCCATTAGCGGGAGTCACCGGGGAGCTGTTTTTT	CASSHPLAGVTGELFF
TRBV12-3/TRBV12-4	NA	TRBJ1-5	NA	TGTGCCAGCTCTCGGCGAGGTAGCAATCAGCCCCAGCATTTT	CASSRRGSNQPQHF
TRBV7-9	NA	TRBJ2-7	TRBD1	TGTGCCAGCAGCCCCGGGACAGGGGCCCACGAGCAGTACTTC	CASSPGTGAHEQYF
TRBV20-1	NA	TRBJ1-1	NA	TGCAGTGCGAGACCCGAGGAAGGGATAGTCGATACTGAAGCTTTCTTT	CSARPEEGIVDTEAFF
TRBV24-1	NA	TRBJ2-3	NA	TGTGCCACCAGTGAAAGGGTCCCCACCACAGATACGCAGTATTTT	CATSERVPTTDTQYF
TRBV29-1	NA	TRBJ2-7	NA	TGCAGCGTTAGCGGTCTGGGGGAGCAGTACTTC	CSVSGLGEQYF
TRBV11-3	NA	TRBJ2-1	TRBD2	TGTGCCAGCAGCCCCGCCGGACTAGCGGGGGCCTACAATGAGCAGTTCTTC	CASSPAGLAGAYNEQFF
TRBV19	NA	TRBJ1-1	NA	TGTGCCAGTAGTATTTCAGTTATGAACACTGAAGCTTTCTTT	CASSISVMNTEAFF
TRBV27	NA	TRBJ1-6	NA	TGTGCCAGCAGTTTAGACACCTATAATTCACCCCTCCACTTT	CASSLDTYNSPLHF
TRBV20-1	NA	TRBJ1-2	TRBD1	TGCAGTGCTAGATCCTACAGGGGATTAGAGGGCTACACCTTC	CSARSYRGLEGYTF
TRBV11-2	few	TRBJ1-2	TRBD1	TGTGCCAGCAGCGTAGGCTGGGACAGGGACTATGGCTACACCTTC	CASSVGWDRDYGYTF
TRBV6-1	once	TRBJ2-7	TRBD2	TGTGCCAGCAGTAATCCGGGACTAGCGACCCACGAGCAGTACTTC	CASSNPGLATHEQYF
TRBV7-2	once	TRBJ1-2	NA	TGTGCCAGCAGCTCGAATTCAGTGGGTGGCTACACCTTC	CASSSNSVGGYTF
TRBV7-2	few	TRBJ2-2	TRBD2	TGTGCCAGCAGCTATCCCGGGGGGACTAGCCGGGAGCTGTTTTTT	CASSYPGGTSRELFF
TRBV4-1	NA	TRBJ2-5	NA	TGCGCCAGCAGCCCGCTCCAGAGGGGGCAAGAGACCCAGTACTTC	CASSPLQRGQETQYF
TRBV6-4	NA	TRBJ2-1	TRBD1	TGTGCCAGCAGTCGGACAGGGGGCTTTGAGCAGTTCTTC	CASSRTGGFEQFF
TRBV20-1	once	TRBJ2-1	NA	TGCAGTGCCCTCCGACAGGCAGTTTACAATGAGCAGTTCTTC	CSALRQAVYNEQFF
TRBV6-2/TRBV6-3	NA	TRBJ2-7	NA	TGTGCCACAATGTCCCCTAAGAAGGGGTCCCACGAGCAGTACTTC	CATMSPKKGSHEQYF
TRBV5-1	NA	TRBJ2-2	TRBD1	TGCGCCAGCAGCTTGGAGGACAGGAGCACCGGGGAGCTGTTTTTT	CASSLEDRSTGELFF
TRBV6-1	NA	TRBJ2-3	TRBD2	TGTGCCAGCAAACGGGAGGGCCGCACAGATACGCAGTATTTT	CASKREGRTDTQYF
TRBV5-8	NA	TRBJ2-1	NA	TGTGCCAGCAGCTTGGGGGCTCTGGGGGAGTGGAGGAATGAGCAGTTCTTC	CASSLGALGEWRNEQFF
TRBV5-1	NA	TRBJ1-1	NA	TGCGCCAGCAGCTTGGCCAGTAGGGACACTGAAGCTTTCTTT	CASSLASRDTEAFF
TRBV7-8	few	TRBJ1-1	NA	TGTGCCAGCAGCTCTGGGGGAGGGTACTCTGAAGCTTTCTTT	CASSSGGGYSEAFF
TRBV20-1	NA	TRBJ2-5	TRBD1	TGCAGTGCTCCAACAGGGGGCGCGGAGACCCAGTACTTC	CSAPTGGAETQYF
TRBV6-5	once	TRBJ1-5	NA	TGTGCCAGCAGTTTCAATCAGCCCCAGCATTTT	CASSFNQPQHF
TRBV5-4	NA	TRBJ1-6	NA	TGTGCCAGCACCAGAGATAATTCACCCCTCCACTTT	CASTRDNSPLHF
TRBV6-4	NA	TRBJ1-5	NA	TGTGCCAGCAGTGCGGAAGTTAATCAGCCCCAGCATTTT	CASSAEVNQPQHF
TRBV19	few	TRBJ1-5	TRBD1	TGTGCCAGTAGTGCCAGGGGGGCGGTTGGTAGCAATCAGCCCCAGCATTTT	CASSARGAVGSNQPQHF
TRBV6-2/TRBV6-3	few	TRBJ1-5	NA	TGTGCCAGCAGTTACTCTGGTCGGGACAATCAGCCCCAGCATTTT	CASSYSGRDNQPQHF
TRBV5-4	NA	TRBJ1-6	NA	TGTGCCAGCAGCCGGGACCCCGACAGTGGGTCACCCCTCCACTTT	CASSRDPDSGSPLHF
TRBV6-2/TRBV6-3	NA	TRBJ2-2	NA	TGTGCCACGTTAGGGACCACTACCAACGGGGAGCTGTTTTTT	CATLGTTTNGELFF
TRBV7-8	NA	TRBJ2-7	NA	TGTGCCAGCAGCTTAATTGGCCGATCGATATCCCACGAGCAGTACTTC	CASSLIGRSISHEQYF
TRBV6-1	NA	TRBJ1-5	TRBD1	TGTGCCAGCCTCGGGACAGGGGGTAATCAGCCCCAGCATTTT	CASLGTGGNQPQHF